The T cell receptor (beta chain) described here comes from a study of Ad26.COV2.S vaccination and SARS-CoV-2 variants (dated by TCRdb to the early 2020s). Context from the whole study: Donors in the vaccine arm were drawn from COV1001, a phase I-IIa trial of Ad26.COV2.S in healthy adults that was multicentre, randomized, double-blind and placebo-controlled. The TCR-sequenced set comprised approximately 32 samples: about 19 Ad26.COV2.S vaccine recipients, 5 placebo recipients and 8 SARS-CoV-2 convalescent individuals. Ad26.COV2.S was administered intramuscularly at 5 x 10^10 or 1 x 10^11 viral particles, either as a single shot or as two shots given 56 days apart. Investigators remained blinded to trial group allocation during experiments and outcome assessment. Trial participants were randomized into five groups of five, in which low-dose or high-dose Ad26.COV2.S was given once or twice, or placebo was given on both occasions. Sequencing of the TCRbeta repertoire served to evaluate the specificity and breadth of SARS-CoV-2-reactive T cell receptors following Ad26.COV2.S vaccination. Beyond this particular receptor, the publication reports: After vaccination, spike-specific CD8+ and CD4+ T cell responses were reported to show substantial breadth. The study was not powered to compare responses between vaccine doses or regimens. Compared with placebo recipients, Ad26.COV2.S recipients showed higher spike-specific TCR breadth (P = 0.0014). Vaccine and placebo recipients had similar non-spike TCR breadth, a finding consistent with the vaccine containing only spike. It was noted by the authors that total T cell responses may have been underestimated by the TCR breadth and depth analyses.

Taken from the germline V gene, the CDR1 and CDR2 loops are SNHLY and FYNNEI. Relative to germline, V is 7 bases shorter and J is 5 bases shorter, with 11 bases between their ends. The CDR3 starts with the cysteine, ends with the phenylalanine, and has 12 residues. Just the 36-base CDR3 DNA is kept, in frame starting at base 1. The immunoSEQ Assay was used to sequence TCRbeta CDR3 regions. After extraction, genomic DNA underwent amplification by bias-controlled multiplex PCR, followed by high-throughput sequencing. The source study handled its data this way. To quantify the absolute abundance of every unique TCRbeta CDR3 region, sequences were collapsed and filtered. Usable DNA was measured by amplifying reference genes present in all nucleated cells, and TCRbeta template counts were normalized to that usable DNA to estimate T cell fraction. Repertoire TCRs were annotated as SARS-CoV-2-specific by exact matching of V gene, CDR3 amino acid sequence and J gene to a known reactive TCR set. MIRA supplied the reference SARS-CoV-2 TCR set, which was filtered for enrichment in COVID-19-positive ImmuneCODE repertoires so that public or cross-reactive TCRs were removed. Based on the MIRA antigens, annotated TCRs were further analysed at the level of specific ORF or position within ORF. Breadth was defined as the number of annotated unique rearrangements divided by the total number of unique productive rearrangements, and depth was defined as the summed frequency of the annotated unique rearrangements. Two-sided Wilcoxon rank-sum tests were applied when comparing TCR breadth between groups. TCRdb carries this immuneACCESS record with in-frame sequences only. Its versions omit some clonotypes, under half of them owing to an unresolved V gene in the studies checked, with the rest unexplained. For V, J and clone size, that table is used; D and trimming come from the DNA. The sample yields some 370,000 clones; roughly 80% were counted once. About 8% of the sample is in the top ten clones.

What this sample's treatment or condition label stands for: roughly 19 received Ad26.COV2.S at low or high dose, single or two shots; roughly five received placebo; per-sample allocation not given. For vaccine and placebo recipients, the sequenced repertoires came from samples collected on day 63 after the first injection. Between 29 July and 7 August 2020, Cohort 1b enrolled approximately 26 adults aged 18-55 years at one site in Boston, USA. Ad26.COV2.S was a replication-incompetent adenovirus type 26 vector that expressed a prefusion-stabilized SARS-CoV-2 spike protein derived from the original Wuhan strain. This clone is a singleton in its sample. The clone's antigen remains unknown. No clone much larger than this one lies a single base away; base qualities are absent.

The sequence was obtained from a person aged 18-65 years who received the Ad26.COV2.S COVID-19 vaccine or a placebo. The sequences come from peripheral blood, collected in a trial of Ad26.COV2.S vaccine versus placebo. The sequence joins TRBV2 to TRBJ1-1; no D gene call is confident. Read as DNA, the sequence is TGTGCCAGCAAGCCCCTGGGGACTGAAGCTTTCTTT. Its translation reads: CASKPLGTEAFF.